What follows are 21 T cell receptor beta chains derived from one specimen sequenced in a study of blood T cell repertoires in COVID-19. Produced via immunoSEQ multiplex PCR; TCRdb's table is partial and in-frame only. Of more than 85,000 clones listed, about 88% are singletons. The sequenced material came from peripheral blood. Source of these receptors: a woman aged 60-75 years with acute or convalescent COVID-19.

The chain links TRBV5-1 to TRBJ2-5, with a weak D call TRBD1 (6 bases). The V end was cut by 0 bases, the J end by 3 bases, with 12 bases between. CDR3 length equals 15 residues. Germline-derived CDR1 and CDR2 are SGHRS and YFSETQ. In DNA, the CDR3 is TGCGCCAGCAGCTTGGCCGTGGCAGGGGAAGAGACCCAGTACTTC. This translates into CASSLAVAGEETQYF.

The chain employs TRBV6-5 and TRBJ1-4; 8 bases fit TRBD1. The ends lost 5 bases at V and 7 bases at J; junction bases unmatched: 3. The CDR3 is 13 residues long. Germline CDR1 and CDR2: MNHEY and SVGAGI. The CDR3 is CASSRTGFEKLFF. CDR3 nucleotides: TGTGCCAGCAGTCGGACAGGGTTTGAAAAACTGTTTTTT.

The V and J genes are TRBV3-1 (or the pseudogene TRBV3-2) and TRBJ1-1; possibly TRBD1 for D (5 bases). The CDR3 is 14 amino acids. The V gene lost 0 bases and the J gene lost 3 bases, with 8 bases spanning the gap. Germline V gene sequence: CDR1 LGHDT, CDR2 YNNKEL (reference sequence). The CDR3 is CASSQEGGHTEAFF. The CDR3 coding sequence is TGTGCCAGCAGCCAAGAGGGGGGTCACACTGAAGCTTTCTTT.

The chain combines TRBV2 with TRBJ1-6; D may be TRBD1 (5 bases). V was pared by 2 bases and J by 7 bases, with 12 bases between. Germline-derived CDR1 and CDR2 are SNHLY and FYNNEI. This CDR3 spans 15 amino acids. CDR3 DNA: TGTGCCAGCAGTGAACAGGGTGTGATCAATTCACCCCTCCACTTT. Its translation: CASSEQGVINSPLHF.

This chain joins TRBV7-3 and TRBJ2-1; perhaps TRBD2 as D (6 bases). V gave up 2 bases and J gave up 9 bases, with 20 bases separating them. CDR1 is SGHTA and CDR2 is FQGTGA in the germline V gene. The CDR3 spans 16 residues. CDR3 nucleotides: TGTGCCAGCAGCTTAGCGGGACCGGGCCCGGTTGGTGAGCAGTTCTTC. Encoded protein: CASSLAGPGPVGEQFF. Based on the CDR3 plus reference TRBV7-3 and TRBJ2-1, the full variable domain is GAGVSQTPSNKVTEKGKYVELRCDPISGHTALYWYRQSLGQGPEFLIYFQGTGAADDSGLPNDRFFAVRPEGSVSTLKIQRTERGDSAVYLCASSLAGPGPVGEQFFGPGTRLTVL.

The chain uses TRBV5-1 and TRBJ1-2, with 7 bases aligning to TRBD1. The CDR3 sequence is 14 residues long. With 4 bases clipped from V and 6 bases from J, the junction kept 9 bases outside the gene matches. In germline, CDR1 is SGHRS, CDR2 YFSETQ. The CDR3 bases are TGCGCCAGCAGCCTTACAGGGGAAGGTAATGGCTACACCTTC. It is translated as CASSLTGEGNGYTF.

The chain is built from TRBV6-5 and TRBJ2-1; TRBD2 is a possible D gene (6 bases). Trimming removed 11 bases from V and 0 bases from J, with 14 bases in between. CDR3 size: 14 residues. CDR1 and CDR2 (germline): MNHEY, SVGAGI. In DNA form, the CDR3 reads TGTGCCGGAGGGGACCTTAGCTCCTACAATGAGCAGTTCTTC. Translation: CAGGDLSSYNEQFF.

This rearrangement joins TRBV5-4 to TRBJ2-1; TRBD2 matches 7 bases. Germline assignment: CDR1 SGHNT and CDR2 YYREEE (reference sequence). The trim removed 4 bases at V and 8 bases at J, leaving 6 bases unmatched. CDR3 length: 13 residues. The CDR3 loop is CASSPGLIYEQFF. The CDR3 DNA sequence: TGTGCCAGCAGCCCGGGACTAATTTATGAGCAGTTCTTC.

J is TRBJ2-1 and V is TRBV3-1 (or the pseudogene TRBV3-2); 13 nucleotides match TRBD2. Germline loops: CDR1 LGHDT, CDR2 YNNKEL (reference sequence). The CDR3 covers 15 residues. The trim removed 3 bases at V and 6 bases at J, leaving 2 bases unmatched. CDR3 in DNA: TGTGCCAGCAGCCAGACTAGCGGGGGGCGCAATGAGCAGTTCTTC. This gives the protein CASSQTSGGRNEQFF.

The chain combines TRBV9 with TRBJ1-2; D remains unclear. The CDR3 is 14 amino acids. Germline-derived CDR1 and CDR2 are SGDLS and YYNGEE. Trimming took off 0 bases at V and 0 bases at J, with 6 bases between the two ends. In nucleotides, the CDR3 is TGTGCCAGCAGCGTAGTCAGTTCTAACTATGGCTACACCTTC. It codes for CASSVVSSNYGYTF.

The chain couples TRBV19 to TRBJ1-1; the D is unclear. The CDR3 length is 15 residues. Germline CDR1 LNHDA, CDR2 SQIVND (reference sequence). Trimming took off 1 base at V and 0 bases at J, with 9 bases between the two ends. The CDR3 region has the DNA TGTGCCAGTAGTATAGGTCAGACTTTGAACACTGAAGCTTTCTTT. Translating gives CASSIGQTLNTEAFF. Supplemented by reference TRBV19 and TRBJ1-1, the full variable domain reads DGGITQSPKYLFRKEGQNVTLSCEQNLNHDAMYWYRQDPGQGLRLIYYSQIVNDFQKGDIAEGYSVSREKKESFPLTVTSAQKNPTAFYLCASSIGQTLNTEAFFGQGTRLTVV.

Note on this clone: This sample includes further DNA sequences coding for the same CDR3. The CDR3 coding sequence is TGTGCCACCAGTGATTCAGGTTCCTATGGCTACACCTTC. Protein: CATSDSGSYGYTF. The V gene is TRBV24-1, the J gene TRBJ1-2; the D is unclear. This CDR3 has 13 amino acids. Germline V gives CDR1 KGHDR, CDR2 SFDVKD. V lost 2 bases and J lost 4, with 7 bases in between.

The chain joins TRBV24-1 to TRBJ2-1, with D possibly TRBD1 on 5 matching bases. V lost 0 bases and J 6 bases, leaving 11 bases between the germline ends. The CDR3 length is 15 residues. Germline CDR1 reads KGHDR; CDR2 reads SFDVKD. The CDR3 is CATSDLGQGINEQFF. The CDR3 DNA sequence: TGTGCCACCAGTGATTTGGGGCAGGGAATCAATGAGCAGTTCTTC.

V usage is TRBV4-1 and J usage is TRBJ2-7, with D possibly matching TRBD2 (5 bases). The V end lost 1 base, the J end lost 6 bases, and 7 bases lay between the germline ends. CDR3 length: 12 residues. Looked up from germline, CDR1 is MGHRA and CDR2 is YSYEKL. CDR3 sequence reads: CASSQGSGEQYF. The CDR3 nucleotides read TGCGCCAGCAGCCAAGGAAGCGGCGAGCAGTACTTC.

The CDR3 DNA follows: TGCGCCAGCAGCCACCTACAGGGGAACACTGAAGCTTTCTTT. It codes for CASSHLQGNTEAFF. The chain uses TRBV5-1 and TRBJ1-1; a weak D match, TRBD1 (6 bases). Trimming removed 4 bases from V and 1 base from J, with 11 bases in between. CDR1 is SGHRS, CDR2 YFSETQ, per germline. This CDR3 has 14 amino acids. Complete variable domain (other parts from reference TRBV5-1 and TRBJ1-1): KAGVTQTPRYLIKTRGQQVTLSCSPISGHRSVSWYQQTPGQGLQFLFEYFSETQRNKGNFPGRFSGRQFSNSRSEMNVSTLELGDSALYLCASSHLQGNTEAFFGQGTRLTVV.

This clone was counted a few times. The rearrangement uses TRBV6-5 and TRBJ2-7, with TRBD2 as a possible D gene (5 bases). Germline V CDR1 and CDR2: MNHEY, SVGAGI. This CDR3 is 12 amino acids long. V lost 8 bases, J lost 2 bases, and 10 bases lay in between. The CDR3 protein is CASYSGAYEQYF. The CDR3 DNA reads as TGTGCCAGCTACTCCGGGGCCTACGAGCAGTACTTC.

The rearrangement joins TRBV30 to TRBJ1-3; D is unclear. V lost 5 bases, J lost 0 bases, and 5 bases lay in between. The germline V gene encodes CDR1 GTSNPN and CDR2 SVGIG (reference sequence). The CDR3 loop spans 12 amino acids. CDR3 loop: CAWDISGNTIYF. CDR3 coding DNA: TGTGCCTGGGACATCTCTGGAAACACCATATATTTT.

This chain links TRBV11-2 with TRBJ1-1; TRBD1 matches at 7 bases. The V gene's germline CDR1 is SGHAT and CDR2 FQNNGV. The CDR3 runs 14 residues. The J segment lost 5 bases and the V segment lost 3 bases, leaving 6 bases of the junction unmatched. CDR3 nucleotides: TGTGCCAGCAGCTTCTTCGACAGGGTAACTGAAGCTTTCTTT. Translation gives CASSFFDRVTEAFF.

The chain uses TRBV28 and TRBJ1-2; TRBD1 is a possible D gene (6 bases). CDR1 is MDHEN and CDR2 is SYDVKM in the germline V gene. The CDR3 totals 15 residues. With 1 base removed from V and 8 bases from J, the gap between germline ends came to 17 bases. The CDR3 bases are TGTGCCAGCAGTTTATTGCCCGGGGGGCAAGGGGGCTACACCTTC. Protein: CASSLLPGGQGGYTF.

The chain uses TRBV11-3 and TRBJ2-1; no clear D. This CDR3 comprises 13 residues. The V and J ends lost 2 bases and 8 bases respectively, with 10 bases between them. Germline V gene data show CDR1 as SGHNT and CDR2 as YENEEA. CDR3 protein: CASSLRVGYEQFF. CDR3 DNA sequence: TGTGCCAGCAGCTTACGTGTGGGCTATGAGCAGTTCTTC.

The sample holds a few counts of this clone. The rearrangement uses TRBV19 and TRBJ1-2, with unresolved D. This CDR3 is 15 amino acids long. V dropped 1 base and J dropped 5 bases, with 14 bases sitting between them. CDR1 is LNHDA, CDR2 SQIVND, per germline (reference sequence). For the CDR3, the DNA is TGTGCCAGTAGTATAGGGATCGGGATCCAATATGGCTACACCTTC. Protein: CASSIGIGIQYGYTF.